The sequence of this T cell receptor (beta chain) was determined in a study of T-cell reconstitution after alpha-beta-depleted transplantation in children. Findings of the study overall: Some patients' high day-60 TCRbeta diversity was traced to surviving recipient T cells and thymic progenitors.

Construction of the TCRbeta library involved unique molecular identifiers. Each CDR3 protein gets one entry after TCRdb re-called the PCR reads with MiXCR. The table lists almost 600,000 distinct CDR3 sequences, 27% of them singletons. The germline gives CDR1 MGHRA, CDR2 YSYEKL. This CDR3 contains 17 residues. V lost 3 bases and J 3 bases, leaving 20 bases between the germline ends. This clonotype was counted between two and nine times. Its antigen remains unidentified. The receptor's source is a boy less than two years old with Wiskott-Aldrich syndrome, due to receive a stem cell transplant. The input for sequencing was PBMCs, taken before TCRalphabeta/CD19-depleted stem cell transplant. The chain links TRBV4-1 to TRBJ1-1; no firm D call. The CDR3 bases are TGCGCCAGCAGCCAGGGCCTGTTGCAGGCGACCTACACTGAAGCTTTCTTT. Its protein product is CASSQGLLQATYTEAFF.